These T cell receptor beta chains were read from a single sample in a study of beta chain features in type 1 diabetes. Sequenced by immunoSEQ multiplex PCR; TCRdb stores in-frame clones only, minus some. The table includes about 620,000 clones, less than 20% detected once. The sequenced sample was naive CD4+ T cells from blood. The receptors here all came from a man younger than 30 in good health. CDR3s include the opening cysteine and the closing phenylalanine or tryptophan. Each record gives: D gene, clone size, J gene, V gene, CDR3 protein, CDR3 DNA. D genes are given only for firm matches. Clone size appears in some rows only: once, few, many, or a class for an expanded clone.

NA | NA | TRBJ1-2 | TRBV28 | CASSSPGLLSYGYTF | TGTGCCAGCAGTTCCCCGGGACTCCTGAGCTATGGCTACACCTTC
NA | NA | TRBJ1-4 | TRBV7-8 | CASSRDRGEKLFF | TGTGCCAGCAGCCGCGACCGTGGTGAAAAACTGTTTTTT
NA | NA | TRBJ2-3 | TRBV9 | CASSVGTRETDTQYF | TGTGCCAGCAGCGTAGGGACGAGAGAAACAGATACGCAGTATTTT
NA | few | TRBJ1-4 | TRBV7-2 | CASSLRTWDFNEKLFF | TGTGCCAGCAGCTTACGCACCTGGGACTTCAATGAAAAACTGTTTTTT
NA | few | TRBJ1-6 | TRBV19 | CASSWQGRNSPLHF | TGTGCCAGTAGTTGGCAGGGGAGGAATTCACCCCTCCACTTT
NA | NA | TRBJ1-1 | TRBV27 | CASSPRELGATEAFF | TGTGCCAGCAGCCCCCGGGAGTTAGGGGCCACTGAAGCTTTCTTT
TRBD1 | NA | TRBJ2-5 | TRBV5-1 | CASSLAGGEEETQYF | TGCGCCAGCAGCTTGGCAGGGGGCGAGGAAGAGACCCAGTACTTC
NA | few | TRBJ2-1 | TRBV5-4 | CASSKGTASYNEQFF | TGTGCCAGCAGCAAAGGGACTGCCTCCTACAATGAGCAGTTCTTC
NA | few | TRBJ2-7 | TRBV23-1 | CASSLSGGAQGNGYYEQYF | TGCGCCAGCAGTCTCTCTGGCGGGGCCCAGGGTAATGGTTACTACGAGCAGTACTTC
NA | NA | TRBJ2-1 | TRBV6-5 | CASSYYRRAHEQFF | TGTGCCAGCAGTTACTACCGGAGGGCCCATGAGCAGTTCTTC
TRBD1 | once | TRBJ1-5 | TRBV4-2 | CASSRAWDRENQPQHF | TGTGCCAGCAGCCGCGCTTGGGACAGGGAGAATCAGCCCCAGCATTTT
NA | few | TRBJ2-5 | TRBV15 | CATSRETGGGVAQYF | TGTGCCACCAGCAGAGAAACGGGGGGCGGAGTGGCCCAGTACTTC
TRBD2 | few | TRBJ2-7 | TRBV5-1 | CASSSTSGVSSYEQYF | TGCGCCAGCAGCTCGACTAGCGGGGTAAGCTCCTACGAGCAGTACTTC
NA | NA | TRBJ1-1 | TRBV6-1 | CASSEGRQVNTEAFF | TGTGCCAGCAGTGAAGGAAGACAGGTGAACACTGAAGCTTTCTTT
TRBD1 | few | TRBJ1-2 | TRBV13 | CASSLDIQGAYGYTF | TGTGCCAGCAGCTTGGATATACAGGGGGCCTATGGCTACACCTTC
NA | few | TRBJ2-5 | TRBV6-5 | CASSYSAGLQETQYF | TGTGCCAGCAGTTACTCGGCGGGACTCCAAGAGACCCAGTACTTC
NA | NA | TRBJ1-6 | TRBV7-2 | CASSRGTSTPYSPLHF | TGTGCCAGCAGCAGAGGGACATCGACCCCATATTCACCCCTCCACTTT
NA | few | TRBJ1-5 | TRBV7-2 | CASSLDRQPQHF | TGTGCCAGCAGCTTAGATCGACAGCCCCAGCATTTT
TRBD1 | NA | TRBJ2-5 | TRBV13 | CASSSLGTGGETQYF | TGTGCCAGCAGCTCCCTTGGGACAGGGGGAGAGACCCAGTACTTC
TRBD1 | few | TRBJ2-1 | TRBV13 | CASSSRTGFYNEQFF | TGTGCCAGCAGCTCACGGACAGGCTTCTACAATGAGCAGTTCTTC
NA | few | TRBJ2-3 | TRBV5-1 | CASSRSDSTDTQYF | TGCGCCAGCAGCCGTTCGGATAGCACAGATACGCAGTATTTT
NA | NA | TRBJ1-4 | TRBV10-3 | CATAGTGNEKLFF | TGTGCCACCGCCGGGACGGGTAATGAAAAACTGTTTTTT
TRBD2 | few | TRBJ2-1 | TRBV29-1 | CSVALTSGGYEQFF | TGCAGCGTTGCCTTGACTAGCGGGGGGTATGAGCAGTTCTTC
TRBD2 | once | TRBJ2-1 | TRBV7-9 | CASSFAGGNNEQFF | TGTGCCAGCAGCTTTGCGGGGGGGAACAATGAGCAGTTCTTC
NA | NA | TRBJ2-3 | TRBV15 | CATSTRGTDTQYF | TGTGCCACCAGCACCCGGGGGACAGATACGCAGTATTTT
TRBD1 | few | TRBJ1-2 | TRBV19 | CASSWTGMNTF | TGTGCCAGTAGCTGGACAGGGATGAACACCTTC
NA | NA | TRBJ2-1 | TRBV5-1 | CASSLMTGRSYNEQFF | TGCGCCAGCAGCTTGATGACCGGGCGTTCCTACAATGAGCAGTTCTTC
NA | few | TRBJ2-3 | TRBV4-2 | CASSQTQGYTDTQYF | TGTGCCAGCAGCCAAACTCAGGGGTACACAGATACGCAGTATTTT
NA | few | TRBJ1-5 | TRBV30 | CAWSVQARNQPQHF | TGTGCCTGGAGTGTACAGGCACGAAATCAGCCCCAGCATTTT
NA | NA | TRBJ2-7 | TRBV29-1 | CSVEENLQGLEQYF | TGCAGCGTTGAAGAAAACCTCCAGGGTTTGGAGCAGTACTTC
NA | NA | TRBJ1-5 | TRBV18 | CASSRTEKEQPQHF | TGTGCCAGCTCACGTACGGAGAAGGAACAGCCCCAGCATTTT
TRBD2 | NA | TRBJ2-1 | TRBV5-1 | CASSWTLISGRVNEQFF | TGCGCCAGCAGCTGGACCCTAATTAGCGGGAGAGTCAATGAGCAGTTCTTC
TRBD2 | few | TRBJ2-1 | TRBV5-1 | CASSLVTSGSQNEQFF | TGCGCCAGCAGCTTGGTAACTAGCGGGAGCCAAAATGAGCAGTTCTTC
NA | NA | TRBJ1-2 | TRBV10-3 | CAISEERTIYGYTF | TGTGCCATCAGTGAGGAACGGACCATCTATGGCTACACCTTC
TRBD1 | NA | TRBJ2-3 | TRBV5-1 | CASTIGRTGGALWQYF | TGCGCCAGCACCATCGGTAGGACAGGAGGTGCCCTTTGGCAGTATTTT
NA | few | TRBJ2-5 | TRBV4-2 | CASSPSGNWETQYF | TGTGCCAGCAGCCCGTCGGGAAACTGGGAGACCCAGTACTTC
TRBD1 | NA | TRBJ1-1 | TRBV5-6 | CASRSQGGMNTEAFF | TGTGCCAGCAGATCACAGGGGGGTATGAACACTGAAGCTTTCTTT
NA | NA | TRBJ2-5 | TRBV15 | CATSRVQETQYF | TGTGCCACCAGCAGAGTTCAAGAGACCCAGTACTTC
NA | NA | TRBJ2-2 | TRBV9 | CASSGSGTLAGELFF | TGTGCCAGCAGCGGCTCCGGGACCCTGGCCGGGGAGCTGTTTTTT
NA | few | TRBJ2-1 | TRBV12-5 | CASGGGYNEQFF | TGTGCTAGCGGCGGCGGCTACAATGAGCAGTTCTTC
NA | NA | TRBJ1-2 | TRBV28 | CASRRAPNYGYTF | TGTGCCAGCAGGAGGGCCCCTAACTATGGCTACACCTTC
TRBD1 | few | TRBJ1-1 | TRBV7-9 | CASSPQGAETEAFF | TGTGCCAGCAGCCCCCAGGGGGCGGAAACTGAAGCTTTCTTT
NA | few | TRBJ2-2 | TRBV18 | CASSTGPTAGELFF | TGTGCCAGCTCAACGGGACCTACGGCCGGGGAGCTGTTTTTT
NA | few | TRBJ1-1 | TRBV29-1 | CSAKTGNTEAFF | TGCAGCGCAAAAACAGGGAACACTGAAGCTTTCTTT
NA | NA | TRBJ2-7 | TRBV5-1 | CASSLGGNSYEQYF | TGCGCCAGCAGCTTGGGGGGAAACTCCTACGAGCAGTACTTC
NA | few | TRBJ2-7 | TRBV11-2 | CASSGVRKVAGSYEQYF | TGTGCCAGCAGTGGGGTCAGGAAGGTGGCAGGGTCCTACGAGCAGTACTTC
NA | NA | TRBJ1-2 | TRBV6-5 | CASSYKANYGYTF | TGTGCCAGCAGTTACAAGGCGAACTATGGCTACACCTTC
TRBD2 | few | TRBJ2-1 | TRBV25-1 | CASSVSGRDTVGQFF | TGTGCCAGCAGTGTAAGCGGGAGGGATACTGTGGGGCAGTTCTTC
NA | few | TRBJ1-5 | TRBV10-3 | CAISLAGGDQPQHF | TGTGCCATCAGTTTAGCGGGGGGCGATCAGCCCCAGCATTTT
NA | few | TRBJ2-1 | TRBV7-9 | CASSQTIDEQFF | TGCGCCAGCAGCCAAACCATAGATGAGCAGTTCTTC
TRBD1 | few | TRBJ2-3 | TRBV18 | CASSPERTGVTDTQYF | TGTGCCAGCTCACCAGAGAGGACAGGGGTGACAGATACGCAGTATTTT
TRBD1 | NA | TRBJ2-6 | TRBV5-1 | CASSPGGSGANVLTF | TGCGCCAGCAGCCCAGGGGGCTCTGGGGCCAACGTCCTGACTTTC
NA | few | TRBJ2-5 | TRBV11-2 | CASSLAETQYF | TGTGCCAGCAGCTTAGCCGAGACCCAGTACTTC